The sequence of this T cell receptor (beta chain) was determined in a study of blood T cell repertoires in COVID-19 (dated by TCRdb to about 2020). About the investigation overall: Samples covering the acute and convalescent phases of COVID-19 were provided by collaborators in the United States, Italy and Spain. The sample metadata nearly always contained a de-identified subject ID, COVID-19 status, age in years and sex. Samples came from the ongoing ImmuneRACE study (first 160 participants) plus 1,254 subjects from 6 global collaborators. The material from the prospective study consisted of cDNA or gDNA derived from T cells, B-cell-depleted T cells, or PBMCs. The repertoires were released in a freely available public database intended as a resource for research on the immune response to SARS-CoV-2. Where available, HLA class I and class II types were taken from metadata supplied by the sample provider and were not determined by assay-based typing. Deeply sampled blood TCRbeta repertoires from subjects exposed to, actively infected with, or recovered from COVID-19 were included in the dataset.

On this clone itself: Which antigen it targets is not known. Within one base of it there is no much larger clone, and no base qualities were kept.

Whole blood was collected in K2EDTA tubes by collaborating institutions according to the institutions' own protocols. For TCRbeta analysis, collaborators shipped samples in one of three forms: frozen whole blood, isolated PBMCs, or DNA extracted from either of those sample types. TCRbeta CDR3 regions were amplified from genomic DNA by means of the immunoSEQ Assay, a bias-controlled multiplex PCR. On the authors' methods: The number of nucleated cells in each sample was estimated by amplification of reference gene primers within the assay. To quantify the absolute abundance of each unique TCRbeta CDR3 rearrangement, sequence reads were collapsed and filtered. Productive Simpson clonality was computed per sample as the square root of Simpson's diversity index over productive rearrangements. What TCRdb holds here is the immuneACCESS table cut down to in-frame rearrangements. Part of the clones is not present; checked against another copy, under half of the missing clones reflect an unresolved V gene, and the others are unexplained. That table furnishes V, J and clone size, whereas the DNA furnished D and trimming. The sample data list around 150,000 clones, and approximately 89% of these were observed just once. The ten largest make up over 9.5% of the sample.

Overall study results and their limits: The quantity of clinical and demographic metadata differed by source and by participant and was supplied without curation.

The clonotype was recovered from a man in his 60s with active or convalescent COVID-19. The sequencing input was peripheral blood.

The CDR3 here reads CASSPGLAVPIRAGELFF. The bases are TGTGCCAGCAGCCCCGGACTAGCGGTTCCCATTAGGGCCGGGGAGCTGTTTTTT. Here the chain combines TRBV6-2 or TRBV6-3 and TRBJ2-2, and TRBD2 matches 10 of the central bases. Reading from cysteine to phenylalanine, the CDR3 counts 18 amino acids. Of all the DNA, just the CDR3 is kept, 54 bases in frame from base 1. From the germline V gene, CDR1 is MNHEY and CDR2 is SVGEGT. Trimming leaves V shorter by 6 bases and J shorter by 6 bases, with the junction holding 16 bases beyond the gene matches.